The rows below give T cell receptor beta chains drawn from one sample of a study of T cells in Graves' hyperthyroidism and ophthalmopathy. TCRdb re-analysed the multiplex PCR reads in MiXCR, keeping a single row per CDR3 protein. The sample gives about 400,000 distinct CDR3 sequences, more than 14% of which show up once; about 18% is in the top ten. The sequenced sample was blood. The receptors were gathered from a woman aged 25 to 45 with Graves' ophthalmopathy. Each CDR3 is given with its conserved first and last residue. Each record gives: V gene, J gene, clone size, CDR3 protein. A row's size may be missing; if present it is once, few, many or a size class.

TRBV28	TRBJ1-2	NA	CASSLSGTATYTF
TRBV12-3/TRBV12-4	TRBJ1-1	NA	CASSTGTVLTEAFF
TRBV5-1	TRBJ1-5	many	CASSPFGAEINQPQHF
TRBV7-9	TRBJ1-1	few	CASTGWGGGAYTEAFF
TRBV30	TRBJ1-5	many	CAWSYGTDSNQPQHF
TRBV28	TRBJ2-6	many	CASSLFWGLGANVLTF
TRBV20-1	TRBJ2-5	few	CSARDGARPETQYF
TRBV5-5	TRBJ1-6	few	CASSLVTGGNYNSPLHF
TRBV29-1	TRBJ2-2	few	CSVGSPDTGELFF
TRBV2	TRBJ2-1	many	CASRRDSEAYNEQFF
TRBV12-3/TRBV12-4	TRBJ1-5	many	CASSSQGGGQPQHF
TRBV11-2	TRBJ1-1	NA	CASSKRGGVGTGSGTEAFF
TRBV6-1	TRBJ2-1	many	CARNAQPRACGENEQFF
TRBV7-2	TRBJ2-7	once	CASSPSGGLVIEQYF
TRBV4-1	TRBJ1-1	many	CASSQMNFIGPGDTEAFF
TRBV6-1	TRBJ1-2	many	CATHLGTSLWTGYTF
TRBV7-3	TRBJ1-6	few	CASSPYSNSPLHF
TRBV28	TRBJ2-3	many	CASSVLVRTDTQYF
TRBV2	TRBJ2-2	many	CASSPASGVRETGELFF
TRBV2	TRBJ2-2	many	CASRPQQGKVELFF
TRBV6-5	TRBJ2-2	NA	CASSYSGGFSGGADTGELFF
TRBV5-1	TRBJ1-2	many	CASTRDEGAGYGYTF
TRBV19	TRBJ1-5	few	CASSNLSNQPQHF
TRBV28	TRBJ2-1	many	CASSRSTGVGEQFF
TRBV7-6	TRBJ2-7	NA	CASSRQEHSYEQYF
TRBV7-2	TRBJ2-1	many	CASSLTSLPPRGEQFF
TRBV2	TRBJ2-1	many	CASSPDRGSYNEQFF
TRBV5-1	TRBJ1-1	many	CASSSPGRNTEAFF
TRBV7-9	TRBJ2-7	many	CASSLTSGESSYEQYF
TRBV7-9	TRBJ2-7	many	CASRGITYEQYF
TRBV2	TRBJ2-1	many	CASRADYSYNEQFF
TRBV3-1	TRBJ1-1	many	CASSLRIFNPEAFF
TRBV7-7	TRBJ2-2	many	CASSLALLPGELFF
TRBV7-2	TRBJ1-1	many	CASSFRDGYTEAFF
TRBV12-3/TRBV12-4	TRBJ2-7	many	CASSWLRQNEQYF
TRBV4-1	TRBJ2-5	NA	CASSQDGGRRVHRGRETQYF
TRBV6-1	TRBJ1-3	few	CASSRNRGWGNTIYF
TRBV2	TRBJ2-2	NA	CAGRQGNTGELFF
TRBV6-1	TRBJ1-3	few	CASTPSSRVAGNTIYF
TRBV28	TRBJ2-5	many	CASKGLAAKETQYF
TRBV28	TRBJ2-2	many	CASSLVLAGGSNTGELFF
TRBV20-1	TRBJ2-2	NA	CSAKPAGIRNTGELFF
TRBV12-3/TRBV12-4	TRBJ2-4	NA	CASSLGYTIQYF
TRBV27	TRBJ2-1	few	CASSPPRGGVGYNEQFF
TRBV20-1	TRBJ1-4	many	CSARDRGGNEKLFF
TRBV9	TRBJ2-3	many	CASSGVPSTDTQYF
TRBV24-1	TRBJ2-2	many	CATSEVGAGTGELFF
TRBV27	TRBJ2-5	many	CASSQTGQGGETQYF
TRBV20-1	TRBJ2-7	many	CSARDSGASSYEQYF
TRBV24-1	TRBJ1-2	NA	CATSDRNSLGYTF
TRBV11-1	TRBJ2-5	NA	CASSTGTIVQETQYF
TRBV29-1	TRBJ2-1	many	CSVEPFAGPFVEQFF
TRBV7-9	TRBJ2-5	few	CASSRPLAGGGQTQYF
TRBV2	TRBJ2-5	many	CASSRAVQETQYF
TRBV11-2	TRBJ2-4	many	CASSGSGRDIQYF
TRBV12-3/TRBV12-4	TRBJ2-7	few	CASNLGGAYEQYF
TRBV20-1	TRBJ1-1	many	CSAGQGTKKSTEAFF
TRBV12-3/TRBV12-4	TRBJ1-5	many	CASSLLGKTGNQPQHF
TRBV2	TRBJ1-5	many	CASSDGGFSNQPQHF
TRBV19	TRBJ1-1	few	CASSKNRGMNTEAFF